The 15 T cell receptor beta chains presented below share a single source sample, sequenced in a study of cytomegalovirus exposure and HLA in healthy donors (dated by TCRdb to the late 2010s). Library prep was done by the immunoSEQ multiplex PCR assay. A mixture of 60 forward primers for TCR Vbeta segments and 13 reverse primers for TCR Jbeta segments was used in the multiplex PCR. TCRdb holds this immuneACCESS table with in-frame rearrangements only. Some clones are missing; in checked studies, unresolved V genes explain under half, and the rest has no known cause. This sample has approximately 150,000 clones in its table, and around 65% of those were observed once. The ten largest clones capture around 3% of the sample. The sample comprised PBMCs. Receptor source: a woman in her thirties or forties in good health and CMV-seropositive.

The genes are TRBV7-2 and TRBJ1-1; a possible D gene is TRBD1 (5 bases). Germline loops: CDR1 SGHTA, CDR2 FQGNSA. With 5 bases removed from V and 4 bases from J, the gap between germline ends came to 17 bases. This CDR3 is built from 15 residues. The CDR3 loop reads CASSPQTGGSTEAFF. The CDR3 DNA is TGTGCCAGCAGCCCTCAGACGGGGGGATCCACTGAAGCTTTCTTT.

The chain uses TRBV6-1 and TRBJ2-7; TRBD2 agrees at 9 bases. Germline assignment: CDR1 MNHNS and CDR2 SASEGT. J lost 2 bases, V lost 3 bases, and 5 bases had no gene match. The CDR3 extends over 15 amino acids. For the CDR3, the DNA is TGTGCCAGCAGTGATAGCGGGAGCGGGACCTACGAGCAGTACTTC. Translation: CASSDSGSGTYEQYF.

The table lists this clone with a count of one. This chain uses TRBV19 with TRBJ1-4; 7 nucleotides align to TRBD1. V shed 5 bases and J 7 bases; nucleotides not matched to a gene: 7. In germline, CDR1 is LNHDA, CDR2 SQIVND (reference sequence). The CDR3 sequence is 14 residues long. The CDR3 bases are TGTGCCAGTAGTCCGTACAGGGGCGTTGAAAAACTGTTTTTT. Its protein is CASSPYRGVEKLFF.

This clone was picked up one time. The same CDR3 arises from other DNA sequences in this sample as well. This CDR3 is CASSKTGVEGTEAFF. The CDR3, as DNA: TGTGCCAGCAGCAAAACAGGGGTCGAAGGGACTGAAGCTTTCTTT. The genes are TRBV28 and TRBJ1-1, with 7 bases identical to TRBD1. CDR3 length: 15 residues. Per germline, CDR1 MDHEN and CDR2 SYDVKM. Trimming removed 6 bases from V and 5 bases from J; junction bases left unmatched: 12.

The V and J genes are TRBV4-3 and TRBJ2-2; tentative D call: TRBD1 (5 bases). CDR3 length equals 16 residues. Trimming removed 1 base at V and 3 bases at J, with 12 bases between. Germline CDR1 is LGHNA and CDR2 is YSLEER. The CDR3 region has the DNA TGCGCCAGCAGCCAAGCTTGGGGCAGATACACCGGGGAGCTGTTTTTT. Amino acids: CASSQAWGRYTGELFF.

This clone was seen more than once but under ten times. The junction departs from the called germline gene at one end, perhaps through a read error. The rearrangement joins TRBV9 to TRBJ1-2; 9 nucleotides match TRBD1. The germline V gene has CDR1 SGDLS and CDR2 YYNGEE. The CDR3 runs to 13 residues. This CDR3 is CASSPGTGNGYPF. The CDR3 region has the DNA TGTGCCAGCAGTCCCGGGACAGGGAATGGCTACCCCTTC.

The rearrangement uses TRBV16 and TRBJ1-2; possible D gene TRBD1, 5 bases. The ends were cut back, 2 bases at V and 8 bases at J, with 12 bases in the middle. Germline V gene lookup returns CDR1 KGHSY and CDR2 FQNENV. CDR3 length equals 13 residues. CDR3 coding DNA: TGTGCCAGCAGCCAAGAGTACAGGTGGGGCTACACCTTC. Translated: CASSQEYRWGYTF. The entire variable domain, with the rest obtained from reference TRBV16 and TRBJ1-2, is as follows: GEEVAQTPKHLVRGEGQKAKLYCAPIKGHSYVFWYQQVLKNEFKFLISFQNENVFDETGMPKERFSAKCLPNSPCSLEIQATKLEDSAVYFCASSQEYRWGYTFGSGTRLTVV.

This sequence joins TRBV19 and TRBJ1-2; 7 positions agree with TRBD1. The CDR3 is 13 amino acids. CDR1 is LNHDA, CDR2 SQIVND, per germline (reference sequence). The V and J ends lost 3 bases and 6 bases, in that order; junction bases with no gene match: 4. This CDR3 is CASSIDRVDGYTF. DNA of the CDR3: TGTGCCAGTAGTATCGACAGGGTAGATGGCTACACCTTC.

The genes are TRBV5-8 and TRBJ1-3, with 8 bases identical to TRBD1. There are 14 residues in the CDR3. Germline trimming cut 2 bases from V and 4 bases from J; bases unmatched to any gene: 2. Germline V gene data show CDR1 as SGHTS and CDR2 as YDEGEE. The CDR3 bases are TGTGCCAGCAGCTTATCAGGGGGCGGAAACACCATATATTTT. Translated, it gives CASSLSGGGNTIYF.

CDR3 in DNA: TGTGCCAGCAGCCTCGGGTCCGGGTTGGGCACAGATACGCAGTATTTT. This gives the protein CASSLGSGLGTDTQYF. The rearrangement joins TRBV5-4 to TRBJ2-3; D gene unclear. V was pared by 4 bases and J by 1 base, with 16 bases between. Germline V gene sequence: CDR1 SGHNT, CDR2 YYREEE (reference sequence). The CDR3 is 16 residues long. Supplemented by reference TRBV5-4 and TRBJ2-3, the full variable domain reads ETGVTQSPTHLIKTRGQQVTLRCSSQSGHNTVSWYQQALGQGPQFIFQYYREEENGRGNFPPRFSGLQFPNYSSELNVNALELDDSALYLCASSLGSGLGTDTQYFGPGTRLTVL.

V gene TRBV27 combines with J gene TRBJ2-7; 9 bases agree with TRBD1. Germline V gene sequence: CDR1 MNHEY, CDR2 SMNVEV (reference sequence). This CDR3 comprises 14 residues. J lost 6 bases, V lost 2 bases, and 5 bases had no gene match. The CDR3 here is CASSLEDRGVEQYF. DNA of the CDR3: TGTGCCAGCAGTTTAGAGGACAGGGGCGTCGAGCAGTACTTC.

The chain couples TRBV9 to TRBJ1-6, with D hard to call. CDR1 and CDR2 (germline): SGDLS, YYNGEE. The CDR3 has 15 residues. V was clipped by 4 bases and J by 7 bases, with 15 bases between them. The DNA for the CDR3 is TGTGCCAGCAGCCCCCGAGGGTTCTCCAATTCACCCCTCCACTTT. Translated, it gives CASSPRGFSNSPLHF.

The chain carries TRBV5-6 and TRBJ2-5; 8 positions match TRBD1. From germline, CDR1 is SGHDT and CDR2 YYEEEE. The J segment lost 4 bases and the V segment lost 7 bases, leaving 9 bases of the junction unmatched. The CDR3 spans 14 residues. CDR3 nucleotide sequence: TGTGCCAGCGACAGGGGAAACAAGGCAGAGACCCAGTACTTC. Translated, it gives CASDRGNKAETQYF.

The chain has TRBV27 and TRBJ2-7; 12 bases agree with TRBD2. J lost 7 bases, V lost 7 bases, and 8 bases had no gene match. This CDR3 has 14 residues. CDR1 MNHEY and CDR2 SMNVEV come from the germline V gene (reference sequence). The CDR3 DNA follows: TGTGCCAGCACCCGACTAGCGGGAGCAGGGGAGCAGTACTTC. As protein: CASTRLAGAGEQYF.

This clone was seen a few times. V usage is TRBV7-6 and J usage is TRBJ1-1; D gene uncertain. Germline assignment: CDR1 SGHVS and CDR2 FNYEAQ. V was shortened by 1 base and J by 1 base, with 13 bases between the two germline ends. CDR3 length: 16 amino acids. CDR3 amino acids: CASSLGPGRTNTEAFF. In nucleotides, the CDR3 is TGTGCCAGCAGCTTAGGCCCGGGGAGGACGAACACTGAAGCTTTCTTT.